These 23 T cell receptor beta chains were sequenced from one sample in a study of T cell responses to AZD1222 COVID-19 vaccine. The protocol was immunoSEQ multiplex PCR, while the TCRdb copy is restricted to in-frame clones and leaves out a portion. This sample has 120,000 to 150,000 clones; about nine tenths occur once, and the top ten carry more than 2%. The sequencing here drew on peripheral blood, taken on day 0 of AZD1222 vaccination. These receptors were obtained from an adult in good health.

V is TRBV7-9 and J is TRBJ1-2, with D possibly matching TRBD1 (5 bases). The CDR3 totals 16 residues. In germline, CDR1 is SEHNR, CDR2 FQNEAQ (reference sequence). V dropped 1 base and J dropped 4 bases, with 16 bases sitting between them. The CDR3 DNA follows: TGTGCCAGCAGCTTAGAAGGGTCGACAGCTACCTATGGCTACACCTTC. Protein sequence: CASSLEGSTATYGYTF.

The rearrangement joins TRBV5-1 to TRBJ1-2, with D hard to call. Germline CDR1 reads SGHRS; CDR2 reads YFSETQ. Between the trimmed V and J ends, which lost 0 bases and 3 bases, there was a span of 6 bases. The CDR3 spans 13 residues. CDR3 sequence: CASSLAADYGYTF. For the CDR3, the DNA is TGCGCCAGCAGCTTGGCGGCAGACTATGGCTACACCTTC.

The chain is built from TRBV9 and TRBJ1-1; no firm D call. The germline V and J ends were trimmed by 0 bases and 0 bases, with 9 bases remaining between them. The length of the CDR3 is 15 residues. Germline V gene lookup returns CDR1 SGDLS and CDR2 YYNGEE. This CDR3 is CASSVGAGMNTEAFF. The DNA of the CDR3 is TGTGCCAGCAGCGTAGGGGCAGGAATGAACACTGAAGCTTTCTTT. The full variable domain, rest sourced from reference TRBV9 and TRBJ1-1, is DSGVTQTPKHLITATGQRVTLRCSPRSGDLSVYWYQQSLDQGLQFLIQYYNGEERAKGNILERFSAQQFPDLHSELNLSSLELGDSALYFCASSVGAGMNTEAFFGQGTRLTVV.

V and J are TRBV10-3 and TRBJ1-5, with a weak D call TRBD1 (6 bases). Trimming pared 11 bases from V and 5 bases from J, leaving 19 bases between. Germline assignment: CDR1 ENHRY and CDR2 SYGVKD. The CDR3 loop spans 14 amino acids. The CDR3 DNA is TGTGCCGCCGGACGGGGGGCCAGCGATCAGCCCCAGCATTTT. Its translation is CAAGRGASDQPQHF.

The chain combines TRBV7-9 with TRBJ2-1; D gene ambiguous. The CDR3 loop spans 12 amino acids. The V end lost 5 bases, the J end lost 4 bases, and 6 bases lay between the germline ends. CDR1 and CDR2 from the germline V gene are SEHNR and FQNEAQ (reference sequence). The CDR3 sequence is CASSAEYNEQFF. DNA for the CDR3: TGTGCCAGCAGCGCGGAATACAATGAGCAGTTCTTC.

The CDR3 region is CASSFDTEGETQYF. CDR3 in DNA: TGTGCCAGCAGTTTTGACACCGAGGGGGAGACCCAGTACTTC. The chain joins TRBV4-2 to TRBJ2-5, with D perhaps assigned TRBD1 or TRBD2 (5 bases each). CDR1 is LGHNA, CDR2 YNFKEQ, per germline. The CDR3 is 14 residues long. Between the trimmed V and J ends, which lost 6 bases and 5 bases, there was a span of 16 bases.

The chain recombines TRBV4-2 with TRBJ1-5; D unresolved. This CDR3 is 14 amino acids long. The V end was cut by 4 bases, the J end by 4 bases, with 11 bases between. Germline CDR1 and CDR2: LGHNA and YNFKEQ. The CDR3 sequence is CASSPLTGNQPQHF. The CDR3 region has the DNA TGTGCCAGCAGCCCATTGACTGGGAATCAGCCCCAGCATTTT.

The genes are TRBV5-4 and TRBJ2-7; the D is unclear. CDR1 and CDR2 from the germline V gene are SGHNT and YYREEE (reference sequence). The CDR3 has 14 residues. Trimming took 0 bases from V and 1 from J, leaving 8 bases between them. CDR3 residues: CASSLEPSSYEQYF. As DNA, the CDR3 is TGTGCCAGCAGCTTGGAGCCCAGTTCCTACGAGCAGTACTTC.

The CDR3 DNA reads TGTGCCAGCAGTCCTAACTACTCTGGAAACACCATATATTTT. This codes for CASSPNYSGNTIYF. The rearrangement links TRBV6-5 to TRBJ1-3; D remains unclear. The CDR3 is 14 residues long. Germline values: CDR1 MNHEY, CDR2 SVGAGI. Trimming removed 5 bases at V and 0 bases at J, with 8 bases between.

CDR3 in DNA: TGTGCCAGCAGCTACCGGGAGCGGAACACTGAAGCTTTCTTT. Translating it yields CASSYRERNTEAFF. The gene calls are TRBV11-1 and TRBJ1-1; no reliable D call. V gave up 4 bases and J gave up 1 base, with 10 bases separating them. Per the germline V gene, CDR1 is SGHAT and CDR2 is FQDESV (reference sequence). The CDR3 runs to 14 residues.

The rearrangement uses TRBV19 and TRBJ2-4; TRBD2 might be the D (5 bases). Germline V gene lookup returns CDR1 LNHDA and CDR2 SQIVND (reference sequence). Between the trimmed V and J ends, which lost 6 bases and 1 base, there was a span of 7 bases. This CDR3 contains 13 residues. CDR3 amino acids: CASSGVAKNIQYF. The DNA of the CDR3 is TGTGCCAGTAGCGGGGTTGCCAAAAACATTCAGTACTTC.

The rearrangement joins TRBV6-5 to TRBJ2-3; tentatively, D is TRBD2 (6 bases). Deletions cut 0 bases from V and 2 bases from J, with 12 bases between. CDR1 is MNHEY, CDR2 SVGAGI, per germline. There are 16 residues in the CDR3. The CDR3 sequence: CASSYSGLKFTDTQYF. In DNA form, the CDR3 reads TGTGCCAGCAGTTACTCGGGACTGAAATTCACAGATACGCAGTATTTT.

The chain has TRBV9 and TRBJ1-6; no definite D call. CDR1 SGDLS and CDR2 YYNGEE come from the germline V gene. V was trimmed by 3 bases and J by 8 bases, leaving 9 bases between them. The CDR3 has 13 residues. The CDR3: CASSEGQHSPLHF. The CDR3 coding sequence is TGTGCCAGCAGCGAAGGGCAGCATTCACCCCTCCACTTT.

The chain combines TRBV6-5 with TRBJ1-5; possibly TRBD1 for D (5 bases). V was shortened by 0 bases and J by 6 bases, with 9 bases between the two germline ends. The CDR3 is 14 residues long. CDR1 is MNHEY and CDR2 is SVGAGI in the germline V gene. The CDR3 DNA follows: TGTGCCAGCAGTTACTCAGGGGCTACTCAGCCCCAGCATTTT. This translates into CASSYSGATQPQHF.

In DNA form, the CDR3 reads TGTGCCAGCAGCCCTTCGGGGCCCCAAGAGACCCAGTACTTC. Translating it yields CASSPSGPQETQYF. This sequence joins TRBV3-1 (or the pseudogene TRBV3-2) and TRBJ2-5; D possibly uses TRBD1 or TRBD2 (5 bases each). The CDR3 has 14 residues. The V gene lost 4 bases and the J gene lost 1 base, with 10 bases spanning the gap. Per the germline V gene, CDR1 is LGHDT and CDR2 is YNNKEL (reference sequence).

The V gene is TRBV6-6, the J gene TRBJ1-2; D possibly corresponds to TRBD1 (5 bases). Germline V lookup: CDR1 MNHNY, CDR2 SVGAGI (reference sequence). The CDR3 has 14 amino acids. The V and J ends lost 5 bases and 5 bases respectively, with 15 bases between them. CDR3 in amino acids: CASSGQTVNYGYTF. CDR3 sequence (DNA): TGTGCCAGCAGTGGGCAGACAGTTAATTATGGCTACACCTTC.

The V gene is TRBV21-1, the J gene TRBJ2-7. TRBV21-1 is a recognized pseudogene. The CDR3 spans 13 residues. Here the CDR3 DNA reads TGTGCCAGCAGCAGCCGTGGGGAATACGAGCAGTACTTC. Translating it yields CASSSRGEYEQYF.

V is TRBV28 and J is TRBJ2-3; tentatively, D is TRBD1 (6 bases). Germline V gene sequence: CDR1 MDHEN, CDR2 SYDVKM. The length of the CDR3 is 16 residues. Trimming took off 11 bases at V and 0 bases at J, with 21 bases between the two ends. The DNA for the CDR3 is TGTGCCGCCCTCAGTTTGGACAGTCTTAGCACAGATACGCAGTATTTT. This gives the protein CAALSLDSLSTDTQYF. Variable domain in full (rest from reference TRBV28 and TRBJ2-3): DVKVTQSSRYLVKRTGEKVFLECVQDMDHENMFWYRQDPGLGLRLIYFSYDVKMKEKGDIPEGYSVSREKKERFSLILESASTNQTSMYLCAALSLDSLSTDTQYFGPGTRLTVL.

V and J are TRBV5-4 and TRBJ2-6; 7 positions match TRBD1. After removal of 1 base from V and 1 base from J, the junction contained 2 bases not matched to a gene. The CDR3 has 16 amino acids. CDR1 and CDR2 (germline): SGHNT, YYREEE (reference sequence). CDR3 amino acids: CASSLQGVSGANVLTF. The CDR3 DNA follows: TGTGCCAGCAGCTTGCAGGGGGTTTCTGGGGCCAACGTCCTGACTTTC.

The chain uses TRBV15 and TRBJ1-5, with D possibly matching TRBD1 (5 bases). Trimming cost V 0 bases and J 2 bases, with 11 bases left between them. This CDR3 has 16 residues. Germline CDR1 is LNHNV and CDR2 is YYDKDF (reference sequence). The CDR3 region has the DNA TGTGCCACCAGCAGAGATCTAGGGACCGGCAATCAGCCCCAGCATTTT. It translates to CATSRDLGTGNQPQHF.

As concerns this clone: In the same sample, other DNA sequences code for this CDR3. The V gene is TRBV3-1 (or the pseudogene TRBV3-2), the J gene TRBJ2-2; D not certain. Per germline, CDR1 LGHDT and CDR2 YNNKEL (reference sequence). The CDR3 runs 12 residues. V dropped 1 base and J dropped 6 bases, with 3 bases sitting between them. The CDR3 DNA follows: TGTGCCAGCAGCCAAGGTCCCGGGGAGCTGTTTTTT. Translated: CASSQGPGELFF.

The chain joins TRBV6-1 to TRBJ2-3; no clear D. Germline lookup yields CDR1 MNHNS and CDR2 SASEGT. CDR3 length: 12 residues. Trimming removed 0 bases from V and 8 bases from J, with 6 bases in between. The CDR3 bases are TGTGCCAGCAGTGAAGCCAAGGGTACGCAGTATTTT. This gives the protein CASSEAKGTQYF.

The chain uses TRBV19 and TRBJ2-5; TRBD1 is a possible D gene (6 bases). Germline V lookup: CDR1 LNHDA, CDR2 SQIVND (reference sequence). The CDR3 contains 14 residues. V was shortened by 4 bases and J by 3 bases, with 12 bases between the two germline ends. The CDR3 here is CASSRTVAEETQYF. In DNA form, the CDR3 reads TGTGCCAGTAGTAGGACAGTGGCGGAAGAGACCCAGTACTTC.